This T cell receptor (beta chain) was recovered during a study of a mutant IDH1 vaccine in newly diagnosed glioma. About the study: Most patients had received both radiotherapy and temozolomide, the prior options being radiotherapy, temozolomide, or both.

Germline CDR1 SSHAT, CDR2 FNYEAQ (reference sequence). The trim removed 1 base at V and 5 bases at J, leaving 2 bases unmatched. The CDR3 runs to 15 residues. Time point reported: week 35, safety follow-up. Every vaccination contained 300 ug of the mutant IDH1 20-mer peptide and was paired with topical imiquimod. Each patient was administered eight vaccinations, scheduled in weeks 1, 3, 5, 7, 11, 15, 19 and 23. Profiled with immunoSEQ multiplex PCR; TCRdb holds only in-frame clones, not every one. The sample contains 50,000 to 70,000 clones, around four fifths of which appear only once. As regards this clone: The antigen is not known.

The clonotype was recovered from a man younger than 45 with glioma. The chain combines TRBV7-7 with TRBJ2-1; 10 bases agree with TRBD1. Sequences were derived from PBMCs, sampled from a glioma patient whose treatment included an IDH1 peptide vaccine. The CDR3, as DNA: TGTGCCAGCAGCTTAGTTGGGACAGGGGACAATGAGCAGTTCTTC. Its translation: CASSLVGTGDNEQFF.